Sequencing of this TCR beta chain was carried out in a study of post-analysis software for immune sequencing data. Study-level information: The cohort encompassed relapsing-remitting, secondary progressive and progressive-relapsing multiple sclerosis disease courses.

Study-level findings and limits: Controls had lower frequencies than patients of about 5 TRBV segments, which included TRBV5-6, TRBV5-1 and TRBV20-1. In multiple sclerosis, normalized Chao1 diversity was significantly below that of controls.

This CDR3 is built from 16 residues. Trimming removed 1 base at V and 4 bases at J, with 16 bases between. The germline gives CDR1 LGHNA, CDR2 YSLEER. A word on this clonotype: Its target is unknown.

The TCR beta cDNA libraries contained unique molecular identifiers. MiXCR, run by TCRdb on the PCR reads, gives a single entry per CDR3 protein. The repertoire holds some 690,000 distinct CDR3 sequences, with roughly 27% as singletons. The sequenced material came from blood. V gene TRBV4-3 combines with J gene TRBJ1-2; D gene ambiguous. This sequence originates from a girl aged 10 to 17 with multiple sclerosis. CDR3 nucleotide sequence: TGCGCCAGCAGCCAAGGGCAGAACCTTCTACCCTATGGCTACACCTTC. Translated: CASSQGQNLLPYGYTF.